This T cell receptor (beta chain) is drawn from a study of shared clonotypes between healthy human individuals. Across the whole study: The study enrolled a couple of women and a few men aged 18 to 49. General study points: Among non-shared clonotypes, generation probabilities were lower than among those shared by all four donors. Despite large depth, rarefaction showed incomplete sorted-subset sequencing.

Per germline, CDR1 SEHNR and CDR2 FQNEAQ (reference sequence). This CDR3 region has 15 residues. The ends were cut back, 5 bases at V and 2 bases at J, with 13 bases in the middle. CD45RO-negative cells were positively selected for CCR7, leaving out terminally differentiated effector memory CD45RA+ cells. A 200 ng quantity of DNA, some 30,000 T cell genomes, went into the sorted-subset replicate PCRs. Only in-frame clones appear in the TCRdb table, and some are missing; sequencing was by immunoSEQ multiplex PCR. The repertoire includes hundreds of thousands of clones, 95% to 98% of them detected once, and 0.3% sits in the top ten. Only one count was recorded for this clone. Its antigen is not identified.

The chain couples TRBV7-9 to TRBJ2-1; no clear D gene. Specimen: naive CD8+ T cells sorted from blood. This receptor was identified in a man aged 25 to 40 in good health. The CDR3 sequence is CASSPLTSPYNEQFF. The CDR3 DNA sequence: TGTGCCAGCAGCCCTCTGACCTCCCCCTACAATGAGCAGTTCTTC. The full variable domain, completed using reference TRBV7-9 and TRBJ2-1, is DTGVSQNPRHKITKRGQNVTFRCDPISEHNRLYWYRQTLGQGPEFLTYFQNEAQLEKSRLLSDRFSAERPKGSFSTLEIQRTEQGDSAMYLCASSPLTSPYNEQFFGPGTRLTVL.